This T cell receptor (beta chain) was recovered during a study of blood T cell repertoires in COVID-19. At the level of the study: Specimens from acute and convalescent COVID-19 originated in the United States, Italy and Spain.

Seattle's enrolled individuals joined amid active infection and were then monitored longitudinally. This table comes from immunoSEQ multiplex PCR, and its TCRdb copy is limited to in-frame clones, with some not included. Among about 180,000 clones, 79% were seen once, and the ten largest hold 8.1%. The clonotype comes from a woman aged 55-75 years with COVID-19, enrolled during active disease. The sequencing sample was made of peripheral blood.

This CDR3 reads CASSSTGDYGYTF. CDR3 DNA: TGTGCCAGCAGCTCGACAGGGGACTATGGCTACACCTTC. This chain joins TRBV5-5 and TRBJ1-2, with 8 bases fitting TRBD1. There are 13 residues in the CDR3. The germline gives CDR1 SGHKS, CDR2 YYEKEE (reference sequence). Losses at the gene ends were 3 bases for V and 3 bases for J; bases not matched to a gene: 1.